The 25 T cell receptor beta chains presented below share a single source sample, sequenced in a study of cytomegalovirus exposure and HLA in healthy donors (dated by TCRdb to 2016 to 2017). Libraries were prepared through the immunoSEQ multiplex PCR assay. The multiplex PCR relied on a mix of 60 forward primers for TCR Vbeta segments and 13 reverse primers for TCR Jbeta segments. TCRdb re-hosts the immuneACCESS table, in-frame sequences only. Its copies lack some clones; in the studies checked, an unresolved V gene accounts for under half of them, and the cause for the rest is not known. Counted in this sample were approximately 85,000 clones; over 70% of them appeared once. The ten most abundant clones make up around 25% of the sample. The specimen sequenced was PBMCs. The receptors stem from a woman aged 45-65 years in good health and CMV-seropositive.

The chain recombines TRBV19 with TRBJ2-1; tentative D call: TRBD2 (6 bases). The CDR3 totals 17 residues. V was clipped by 1 base and J by 7 bases, with 20 bases between them. The germline V gene has CDR1 LNHDA and CDR2 SQIVND (reference sequence). This CDR3 is CASSIGTPAGLSNEQFF. DNA of the CDR3: TGTGCCAGTAGTATAGGGACTCCAGCGGGTTTAAGTAATGAGCAGTTCTTC.

The rearrangement links TRBV5-1 to TRBJ2-3; TRBD2 aligns across 10 bases. CDR3 length: 16 amino acids. Per germline, CDR1 SGHRS and CDR2 YFSETQ. J gave up 1 base and V 0 bases, and 2 bases lay outside the gene matches. DNA for the CDR3: TGCGCCAGCAGCTTGGTCGGGACTAGCGGCACAGATACGCAGTATTTT. Encoded protein: CASSLVGTSGTDTQYF.

The V and J genes are TRBV27 and TRBJ2-3; 7 nucleotides line up with TRBD1. The CDR3 covers 15 residues. The V segment lost 2 bases and the J segment 5 bases; nucleotides outside the gene matches: 7. The V gene's germline CDR1 is MNHEY and CDR2 SMNVEV (reference sequence). The CDR3 loop is CASSLRWSGGDTQYF. The CDR3 nucleotides read TGTGCCAGCAGTTTAAGGTGGTCAGGGGGAGATACGCAGTATTTT.

V gene TRBV29-1 combines with J gene TRBJ2-1; D perhaps matches TRBD2 (6 bases). Germline V CDR1 and CDR2: SQVTM, ANQGSEA. The V end was cut by 6 bases, the J end by 0 bases, with 12 bases between. The CDR3 runs to 14 residues. The CDR3: CSVNSGTSYNEQFF. CDR3 nucleotides: TGCAGCGTGAATAGCGGAACCTCCTACAATGAGCAGTTCTTC.

Note on this clone: Additional DNA sequences in this sample encode the identical CDR3. The genes are TRBV9 and TRBJ2-1, with TRBD1 matching 7 bases. CDR1 and CDR2 from the germline V gene are SGDLS and YYNGEE. V lost 0 bases to trimming and J lost 3 bases; unmatched junction nucleotides: 3. The CDR3 loop spans 15 amino acids. The CDR3 loop is CASSVVGDSYNEQFF. The CDR3 bases are TGTGCCAGCAGCGTAGTCGGGGACAGCTACAATGAGCAGTTCTTC.

The chain has TRBV9 and TRBJ1-2; 8 positions agree with TRBD1. Germline assignment: CDR1 SGDLS and CDR2 YYNGEE. The V gene end was trimmed by 0 bases and the J gene end by 5 bases; junction bases not matched to a gene: 6. This CDR3 region has 15 residues. The CDR3 reads CASSVGGTGQYGYTF. The CDR3, as DNA: TGTGCCAGCAGCGTAGGAGGGACAGGACAGTATGGCTACACCTTC.

V is TRBV13 and J is TRBJ1-2; 9 bases map to TRBD1. Trimming at V came to 0 bases and at J to 4 bases, leaving 0 bases not matched to a gene. This CDR3 region has 14 residues. Germline lookup yields CDR1 PRHDT and CDR2 FYEKMQ (reference sequence). CDR3 sequence (DNA): TGTGCCAGCAGCTTAGGACAGGGGGCCTATGGCTACACCTTC. Translation gives CASSLGQGAYGYTF.

The chain couples TRBV30 to TRBJ1-2; D is unresolved. V was clipped by 8 bases and J by 8 bases, with 12 bases between them. This CDR3 has 10 residues. Germline V gives CDR1 GTSNPN, CDR2 SVGIG (reference sequence). CDR3 nucleotide sequence: TGTGCCAGGGAGGAGGCCGGCTACACCTTC. This sequence encodes CAREEAGYTF.

The chain recombines TRBV18 with TRBJ2-3; D call uncertain. This CDR3 region has 12 residues. Germline-derived CDR1 and CDR2 are KGHSH and LQKENI. Trimming pared 3 bases from V and 8 bases from J, leaving 9 bases between. Here the CDR3 DNA reads TGTGCCAGCTCACCCGACATGGGTACGCAGTATTTT. Translating gives CASSPDMGTQYF.

The rearrangement joins TRBV4-1 to TRBJ1-5, with 9 positions matching TRBD1. V shed 4 bases and J 3 bases; nucleotides not matched to a gene: 1. The CDR3 runs 14 residues. CDR1 MGHRA and CDR2 YSYEKL come from the germline V gene. CDR3 region: CASSRDRDNQPQHF. The CDR3 DNA reads as TGCGCCAGCAGCCGGGACAGGGACAATCAGCCCCAGCATTTT.

J is TRBJ1-2 and V is TRBV19; maybe TRBD1 (6 bases). Germline V CDR1 and CDR2: LNHDA, SQIVND (reference sequence). Trimming removed 5 bases at V and 4 bases at J, with 17 bases between. CDR3 length: 15 amino acids. The CDR3 spells CASSLGALGGYGYTF. The CDR3 DNA follows: TGTGCCAGTAGTTTGGGAGCCCTAGGGGGCTATGGCTACACCTTC.

The chain couples TRBV10-1 to TRBJ2-7; 7 bases are a match to TRBD1. The CDR3 is made up of 13 amino acids. J gave up 5 bases and V 6 bases, and 7 bases lay outside the gene matches. The V gene's germline CDR1 is WNHNN and CDR2 SYGVQD (reference sequence). Here the CDR3 reads CASSPGQADEQYF. The CDR3 bases are TGCGCCAGCAGCCCCGGACAGGCCGACGAGCAGTACTTC.

V and J are TRBV7-3 and TRBJ2-5; D ambiguous. The V gene lost 6 bases and the J gene lost 4 bases, with 18 bases spanning the gap. The CDR3 length is 15 residues. Germline V gene sequence: CDR1 SGHTA, CDR2 FQGTGA. CDR3 residues: CASSPNANAIETQYF. The DNA of the CDR3 is TGTGCCAGCAGTCCAAACGCGAATGCGATAGAGACCCAGTACTTC.

The CDR3 protein is CASSPRQALTIYF. CDR3 DNA sequence: TGTGCCAGCAGCCCTCGGCAGGCCCTCACCATATATTTT. The chain combines TRBV11-2 with TRBJ1-3; D not certain. The CDR3 totals 13 residues. Germline CDR1 and CDR2: SGHAT and FQNNGV. Trimming left V 5 bases short and J 9 bases short, with 14 bases between.

The chain combines TRBV15 with TRBJ1-2; D is possibly TRBD1 (5 bases). Germline CDR1 reads LNHNV; CDR2 reads YYDKDF (reference sequence). V was cut by 6 bases and J by 2 bases, with 16 bases left in between. The CDR3 contains 15 residues. The CDR3, as DNA: TGTGCCACCAGTCAGCAAAGGGGTTTGAACTATGGCTACACCTTC. This encodes CATSQQRGLNYGYTF.

The chain carries TRBV7-6 and TRBJ1-1; weak D call: TRBD1 (5 bases). V lost 5 bases and J lost 0, with 13 bases in between. This CDR3 is built from 15 residues. Germline CDR1 and CDR2: SGHVS and FNYEAQ. CDR3 nucleotides: TGTGCCAGCAGCCCGACCAGGGCCCTGAACACTGAAGCTTTCTTT. It yields the protein CASSPTRALNTEAFF.

This clone was counted only a few times. This chain links TRBV4-1 with TRBJ1-2; 10 bases align to TRBD1. CDR1 and CDR2 (germline): MGHRA, YSYEKL. This CDR3 comprises 14 residues. The trim removed 4 bases at V and 8 bases at J, leaving 7 bases unmatched. CDR3 residues: CASSLLGQGQGYTF. The CDR3 DNA reads as TGCGCCAGCAGCCTTCTGGGACAGGGGCAGGGCTACACCTTC.

CDR3 amino acids: CASSEAQRADTQYF. The CDR3 DNA is TGTGCCAGCAGTGAAGCGCAGCGCGCAGATACGCAGTATTTT. This chain uses TRBV6-1 with TRBJ2-3, with unresolved D. Germline values: CDR1 MNHNS, CDR2 SASEGT. This CDR3 region has 14 residues. Trimming took off 0 bases at V and 4 bases at J, with 8 bases between the two ends.

This chain connects TRBV27 to TRBJ1-2, with TRBD1 as a possible D gene (6 bases). Germline CDR1 and CDR2: MNHEY and SMNVEV (reference sequence). Trimming removed 6 bases from V and 3 bases from J, with 20 bases in between. CDR3 length: 16 amino acids. The CDR3 spells CASSLAPGHPYYGYTF. In nucleotides, the CDR3 is TGTGCCAGCAGCTTAGCACCGGGACACCCATACTATGGCTACACCTTC.

To note about this clone: Germline is not matched at one junction end, which may reflect a read error. The V call is TRBV7-9, the J call TRBJ1-1; the match to TRBD1 covers 7 bases. The CDR3 spans 15 residues. The germline V gene has CDR1 SEHNR and CDR2 FQNEAQ (reference sequence). Here the CDR3 DNA reads TGTTCCAGCAGCTTATCGGACAGGCCCCGTGGGAGAGCTTTCTTT. It translates to CSSSLSDRPRGRAFF.

This chain joins TRBV2 and TRBJ2-1; 8 bases are a match to TRBD2. V shed 8 bases, J shed 4 bases, and the junction held 7 bases outside the gene matches. The germline V gene encodes CDR1 SNHLY and CDR2 FYNNEI. The CDR3 has 14 amino acids. CDR3 bases: TGTGCCAGCGTAAAGGCGGGAGGTTACAATGAGCAGTTCTTC. This codes for CASVKAGGYNEQFF.

The chain carries TRBV7-9 and TRBJ2-1; 8 bases map to TRBD2. V lost 0 bases, J lost 9 bases, and 13 bases stayed unmatched. CDR3 length: 17 amino acids. CDR1 SEHNR and CDR2 FQNEAQ come from the germline V gene (reference sequence). For the CDR3, the DNA is TGTGCCAGCAGCTTAGCGTCAACGGGGGGGCCTCCGGGTGAGCAGTTCTTC. It encodes CASSLASTGGPPGEQFF.

V usage is TRBV27 and J usage is TRBJ1-5; tentative D call: TRBD1 (6 bases). The V end lost 5 bases, the J end lost 0 bases, and 8 bases lay between the germline ends. Germline lookup yields CDR1 MNHEY and CDR2 SMNVEV (reference sequence). There are 14 residues in the CDR3. Written as DNA, the CDR3 is TGTGCCAGCAGTGGGGGCTATAGCAATCAGCCCCAGCATTTT. It translates to CASSGGYSNQPQHF.

J is TRBJ2-7 and V is TRBV14; possibly TRBD2 for D (5 bases). Germline CDR1 SGHDN, CDR2 FVKESK. Trimming removed 1 base at V and 7 bases at J, with 8 bases between. There are 12 residues in the CDR3. The CDR3 DNA is TGTGCCAGCAGCCAAGTATCGGGGGAGCAGTACTTC. This gives the protein CASSQVSGEQYF.

V usage is TRBV7-6 and J usage is TRBJ1-1, with D possibly matching TRBD1 (5 bases). CDR1 and CDR2 from the germline V gene are SGHVS and FNYEAQ. The CDR3 runs to 13 residues. V lost 3 bases, J lost 2 bases, and 7 bases lay in between. For the CDR3, the DNA is TGTGCCAGCAGCTTGACAGATAACACTGAAGCTTTCTTT. It yields the protein CASSLTDNTEAFF.